A single sample gave rise to the 18 T cell receptor beta chains below, sequenced in a study of identical twins. TCRdb independently ran MiXCR on the 5' RACE reads; one entry per CDR3 protein. The data show a few hundred thousand distinct CDR3 sequences, with approximately 25% seen just once and over 2.5% held by the top ten. These same records also appear under a second study, on T cells expressing NK-cell markers.

Material for sequencing was CD4+ T cells sorted from blood. The receptors were gathered from a woman aged 18-29 years in good health.

The CDR3: CASSSPGLAGSGTDTQYF. The CDR3 bases are TGTGCCAGCAGCTCCCCGGGACTAGCGGGATCTGGCACAGATACGCAGTATTTT. This chain connects TRBV11-2 to TRBJ2-3, with 13 positions matching TRBD2. Losses at the gene ends were 4 bases for V and 1 base for J; bases not matched to a gene: 8. The CDR3 totals 18 residues. Germline CDR1 and CDR2: SGHAT and FQNNGV.

The V call is TRBV5-6, the J call TRBJ2-1; no clear D. This CDR3 contains 13 residues. From germline, CDR1 is SGHDT and CDR2 YYEEEE. The ends were cut back, 1 base at V and 6 bases at J, with 8 bases in the middle. CDR3 loop: CASSLSFTNEQFF. CDR3 nucleotides: TGTGCCAGCAGCTTGTCATTTACCAATGAGCAGTTCTTC. Combining the CDR3 with reference TRBV5-6 and TRBJ2-1 gives the whole variable domain DAGVTQSPTHLIKTRGQQVTLRCSPKSGHDTVSWYQQALGQGPQFIFQYYEEEERQRGNFPDRFSGHQFPNYSSELNVNALLLGDSALYLCASSLSFTNEQFFGPGTRLTVL.

The J gene is TRBJ2-1, the V gene TRBV30; no clear D gene. Germline CDR1 reads GTSNPN; CDR2 reads SVGIG (reference sequence). This CDR3 contains 11 residues. V was trimmed by 5 bases and J by 8 bases, leaving 10 bases between them. The chain's CDR3 is CAWSRLYEQFF. CDR3 DNA sequence: TGTGCCTGGTCCCGGCTATATGAGCAGTTCTTC.

In this sample, this clonotype turned up a few times. The V gene is TRBV15, the J gene TRBJ2-3; D is perhaps TRBD2 (6 bases). CDR3 length: 16 amino acids. Between the trimmed V and J ends, which lost 0 bases and 3 bases, there was a span of 13 bases. Germline CDR1 reads LNHNV; CDR2 reads YYDKDF (reference sequence). The chain's CDR3 is CATSRDLGTRTDTQYF. Here the CDR3 DNA reads TGTGCCACCAGCAGAGATTTAGGGACTCGGACAGATACGCAGTATTTT.

Only a few counts were recorded for this clonotype. The gene calls are TRBV6-5 and TRBJ2-1, with no clear D. Per germline, CDR1 MNHEY and CDR2 SVGAGI. V dropped 0 bases and J dropped 9 bases, with 9 bases sitting between them. This CDR3 region has 13 residues. The CDR3 protein is CASSYSFRFEQFF. The DNA for the CDR3 is TGTGCCAGCAGTTACTCTTTTCGCTTTGAGCAGTTCTTC.

The chain combines TRBV10-3 with TRBJ2-1; 12 bases agree with TRBD2. The CDR3 has 18 residues. Germline lookup yields CDR1 ENHRY and CDR2 SYGVKD. J lost 3 bases, V lost 4 bases, and 10 bases had no gene match. CDR3: CAISVSTSGGSNYNEQFF. The CDR3, as DNA: TGTGCCATCAGTGTATCGACTAGCGGGGGTTCCAACTACAATGAGCAGTTCTTC.

In its sample, this clonotype was seen a few times. The V call is TRBV5-1, the J call TRBJ2-5; weak D call: TRBD2 (6 bases). Germline lookup yields CDR1 SGHRS and CDR2 YFSETQ. V was cut by 1 base and J by 1 base, with 11 bases left in between. This CDR3 region has 15 residues. The chain's CDR3 is CASSLSGLSQETQYF. The CDR3 DNA is TGCGCCAGCAGCTTGTCCGGACTATCCCAAGAGACCCAGTACTTC.

CDR3: CSARPPAREETQYF. The CDR3 DNA reads TGCAGTGCTAGACCCCCCGCCAGGGAAGAGACCCAGTACTTC. The chain links TRBV20-1 to TRBJ2-5, with D possibly matching TRBD1 (5 bases). V lost 2 bases and J lost 3, with 13 bases in between. CDR3 length equals 14 residues. Germline values: CDR1 DFQATT, CDR2 SNEGSKA (reference sequence).

This clonotype was counted at least ten times. The V gene is TRBV6-1, the J gene TRBJ1-2, with TRBD1 matching over 8 bases. The CDR3 covers 16 residues. V shed 6 bases, J shed 6 bases, and the junction held 15 bases outside the gene matches. CDR1 MNHNS and CDR2 SASEGT come from the germline V gene. CDR3 in DNA: TGTGCCAGCAGGGAAACCACGTGGACAGGGATTCATGGCTACACCTTC. It encodes CASRETTWTGIHGYTF.

The gene calls are TRBV11-2 and TRBJ1-2; no clear D gene. The germline V gene encodes CDR1 SGHAT and CDR2 FQNNGV. This CDR3 is built from 15 residues. Between the trimmed V and J ends, which lost 0 bases and 8 bases, there was a span of 16 bases. The CDR3 sequence: CASSLESPSLRGYTF. The CDR3 DNA follows: TGTGCCAGCAGCTTAGAGAGCCCATCTCTGCGGGGCTACACCTTC.

There are a few counts of this clonotype. The CDR3 DNA follows: TGTGCCAGCAGTTACTCGATGCGGACGGAAGCTTTCTTT. It is translated as CASSYSMRTEAFF. This chain joins TRBV6-2 or TRBV6-3 and TRBJ1-1; D gene unclear. Trimming took off 0 bases at V and 8 bases at J, with 10 bases between the two ends. This CDR3 has 13 residues. The germline CDR1 and CDR2 sequences are MNHEY and SVGEGT.

In its sample, this clonotype was seen a few times. The rearrangement joins TRBV12-3 or TRBV12-4 to TRBJ2-2; 10 bases match TRBD2. This CDR3 spans 17 amino acids. J lost 1 base, V lost 6 bases, and 8 bases had no gene match. The CDR3 coding sequence is TGTGCCAGCAGCTGGGCTCTAGCGGGGGAGAACACCGGGGAGCTGTTTTTT. This sequence encodes CASSWALAGENTGELFF.

This clonotype was observed a few times. The chain recombines TRBV4-3 with TRBJ2-7; 8 nucleotides line up with TRBD2. J lost 4 bases, V lost 1 base, and 3 bases had no gene match. The CDR3 totals 14 residues. Germline assignment: CDR1 LGHNA and CDR2 YSLEER. The CDR3 sequence is CASSQVTSGYEQYF. The CDR3 bases are TGCGCCAGCAGCCAAGTCACTAGCGGATACGAGCAGTACTTC.

V is TRBV5-1 and J is TRBJ2-7; 11 nucleotides agree with TRBD1. The germline gives CDR1 SGHRS, CDR2 YFSETQ. The length of the CDR3 is 15 residues. Trimming removed 5 bases from V and 6 bases from J; junction bases left unmatched: 10. The CDR3 reads CASSWSGQGEGEQYF. Written as DNA, the CDR3 is TGCGCCAGCAGTTGGTCGGGACAGGGGGAGGGCGAGCAGTACTTC.

This clonotype was found a few times. The rearrangement uses TRBV27 and TRBJ1-2, with 8 bases lining up with TRBD1. The CDR3 runs 12 residues. Unmatched junction bases numbered 0, after V lost 6 bases and J lost 3 bases. Germline CDR1 is MNHEY and CDR2 is SMNVEV (reference sequence). CDR3 nucleotide sequence: TGTGCCAGCAGGACAGGGGACTATGGCTACACCTTC. Translating gives CASRTGDYGYTF.

The V and J genes are TRBV5-6 and TRBJ2-7; no definite D call. V was clipped by 0 bases and J by 4 bases, with 11 bases between them. The germline V gene has CDR1 SGHDT and CDR2 YYEEEE. CDR3 size: 14 residues. In DNA, the CDR3 is TGTGCCAGCAGCTTGGTTGCTACAGATTACGAGCAGTACTTC. Its translation: CASSLVATDYEQYF. Full variable domain (outside the CDR3, taken from reference TRBV5-6 and TRBJ2-7): DAGVTQSPTHLIKTRGQQVTLRCSPKSGHDTVSWYQQALGQGPQFIFQYYEEEERQRGNFPDRFSGHQFPNYSSELNVNALLLGDSALYLCASSLVATDYEQYFGPGTRLTVT.

The chain joins TRBV12-3 or TRBV12-4 to TRBJ2-3; D gene uncertain. V was trimmed by 2 bases and J by 3 bases, leaving 9 bases between them. The CDR3 is 14 residues long. CDR3 region: CASSLYTRTDTQYF. The DNA for the CDR3 is TGTGCCAGCAGTTTATACACAAGAACAGATACGCAGTATTTT.

The CDR3 DNA is TGTGCCAGCCAGCGGGCGGGAGGGACAGATACGCAGTATTTT. Its protein product is CASQRAGGTDTQYF. V and J are TRBV7-2 and TRBJ2-3; 9 nucleotides align to TRBD2. The CDR3 consists of 14 residues. Germline CDR1 is SGHTA and CDR2 is FQGNSA. With V trimmed by 8 bases and J by 3 bases, 6 bases remained unmatched.